These T cell receptor beta chains were read from a single sample in a study of shared clonotypes between healthy human individuals. Libraries were prepared by immunoSEQ multiplex PCR; TCRdb keeps only in-frame clonotypes and omits some of them. The sample holds about 1,500,000 clones, roughly 96% seen once. Material for sequencing was naive CD4+ T cells sorted from blood. All receptors come from a man aged 30 to 45 in good health. Both conserved end residues are part of each CDR3. A D gene is named only where the DNA matches it firmly. The size entry is marked missing in some rows and otherwise reads once, few, many or a size class.

abundance	v_gene	d_gene	j_gene	CDR3nt	CDR3aa
NA	TRBV7-9	TRBD1	TRBJ1-2	TGTGCCAGCAGCTTGGGCAGGGGGCAAGATGGCTACACCTTC	CASSLGRGQDGYTF
NA	TRBV28	NA	TRBJ2-6	TGTGCCAGCAGTGCGGGTAACGTCCTGACTTTC	CASSAGNVLTF
NA	TRBV9	TRBD2	TRBJ2-1	TGTGCCAGCAGCGTAGGGGGAGGGCAGGTCAATGAGCAGTTCTTC	CASSVGGGQVNEQFF
NA	TRBV9	NA	TRBJ2-3	TGTGCCAGCAGCGTATCCGGGGACTTCACAGATACGCAGTATTTT	CASSVSGDFTDTQYF
NA	TRBV28	TRBD1	TRBJ1-5	TGTGCCAGCAGTTTTACAGGGGGCAGGAGCAATCAGCCCCAGCATTTT	CASSFTGGRSNQPQHF
NA	TRBV7-2	TRBD1	TRBJ1-5	TGTGCCAGCAGCTCATACAGGGGATTGGGTCAGCCCCAGCATTTT	CASSSYRGLGQPQHF
NA	TRBV7-2	NA	TRBJ1-3	TGTGCCAGCAGCTTAGCGATTACAGGAACACGCTCTGGAAACACCATATATTTT	CASSLAITGTRSGNTIYF
once	TRBV5-4	TRBD2	TRBJ2-3	TGTGCCAGCACCCTAGGGACTATGGGGGGGACAGATACGCAGTATTTT	CASTLGTMGGTDTQYF
NA	TRBV5-1	TRBD2	TRBJ2-2	TGCGCCAGCAGCCCCAGGGTAGCGGGAGACGGTACCGGGGAGCTGTTTTTT	CASSPRVAGDGTGELFF
once	TRBV28	NA	TRBJ2-7	TGTGCCAGCCACTCCGGGCTTCACTACGAGCAGTACTTC	CASHSGLHYEQYF
NA	TRBV18	NA	TRBJ1-5	TGTGCCAGCTCACCAAAGCAGGATCAGCCCCAGCATTTT	CASSPKQDQPQHF
NA	TRBV11-2	NA	TRBJ2-4	TGTGCCAGCAGCCGCAGGGTTAACAGTATTCAGTACTTC	CASSRRVNSIQYF
NA	TRBV5-1	NA	TRBJ2-7	TGCGCCAGCAGCTTGGTGTTTAACCCAGCCTACGAGCAGTACTTC	CASSLVFNPAYEQYF
NA	TRBV30	NA	TRBJ2-1	TGTGCCTGGAGTGTGAACTACAATGAGCAGTTCTTC	CAWSVNYNEQFF
NA	TRBV5-1	TRBD2	TRBJ2-7	TGCGCCAGCAGCTCCGGGGGGGTAGGGTACGAGCAGTACTTC	CASSSGGVGYEQYF
NA	TRBV9	TRBD2	TRBJ2-1	TGTGCCAGCAGCGTAGTTAACGGGAGGGGTTCCAATGAGCAGTTCTTC	CASSVVNGRGSNEQFF
NA	TRBV7-9	NA	TRBJ2-7	TGTGCCAGCAGCTTAGCTGAAAACGAGCAGTACTTC	CASSLAENEQYF
NA	TRBV5-1	TRBD2	TRBJ2-7	TGCGCCAGCAGCGAGCCGGGACTAGCGCGCTCCTACGAGCAGTACTTC	CASSEPGLARSYEQYF
once	TRBV30	NA	TRBJ2-1	TGTGCCTGGAGTGTAGATTCCTACAATGAGCAGTTCTTC	CAWSVDSYNEQFF
NA	TRBV28	NA	TRBJ2-1	TGTGCCAGCAGTTTGGACCGAAATCTCAATGAGCAGTTCTTC	CASSLDRNLNEQFF
once	TRBV15	TRBD2	TRBJ2-7	TGTGCCACCAGCAGAGATCTCGGAGCGGGAGGGCCTCAGCAGTACTTC	CATSRDLGAGGPQQYF
NA	TRBV11-3	NA	TRBJ2-1	TGTGCCAGCAGCTTAGGTGGGAGTCAGAATGAGCAGTTCTTC	CASSLGGSQNEQFF
once	TRBV7-3	NA	TRBJ2-1	TGTGCCAGCAGCTTAACAGGGAGCGGAAGCTCCTACAATGAGCAGTTCTTC	CASSLTGSGSSYNEQFF
NA	TRBV2	NA	TRBJ2-7	TGTGCCAGCAGACTCACGGACACGCCAACATACGAGCAGTACTTC	CASRLTDTPTYEQYF
NA	TRBV29-1	TRBD1	TRBJ2-1	TGCAGCGTTGGGGCCAGGGGGCTCAATGAGCAGTTCTTC	CSVGARGLNEQFF
NA	TRBV29-1	NA	TRBJ2-3	TGCAGCGTTCGGGGGGCACCTAAACATGGCGCAGATACGCAGTATTTT	CSVRGAPKHGADTQYF
once	TRBV7-9	TRBD1	TRBJ2-7	TGTGCCAGCAGCGAACAGGGGACGGGCGACGAGCAGTACTTC	CASSEQGTGDEQYF
NA	TRBV6-1	NA	TRBJ2-7	TGTGCCAGCAGCGCCATAGAGGGGTACTACGAGCAGTACTTC	CASSAIEGYYEQYF
NA	TRBV5-4	NA	TRBJ1-5	TGTGCCAGCAGCATGGGGGGGCTCGGCAATCAGCCCCAGCATTTT	CASSMGGLGNQPQHF
NA	TRBV7-2	NA	TRBJ2-5	TGTGCCAGCAGCTTAACCGTGCTCGAGACCCAGTACTTC	CASSLTVLETQYF
NA	TRBV6-5	NA	TRBJ1-2	TGTGCCAGCAGTTACGGTGTCGGCTACACCTTC	CASSYGVGYTF
NA	TRBV27	NA	TRBJ2-7	TGTGCCAGCAGTTTATTTAGCCTCGGAGGCTACGAGCAGTACTTC	CASSLFSLGGYEQYF
NA	TRBV5-4	TRBD2	TRBJ2-5	TGTGCCAGCAGCCCTCGACTAGCGGGAGGGACTTCAGGAGAGACCCAGTACTTC	CASSPRLAGGTSGETQYF
NA	TRBV7-7	NA	TRBJ2-1	TGTGCTAGCAGCTTAGGTGATTGGGCCAACTACAATGAGCAGTTCTTC	CASSLGDWANYNEQFF
NA	TRBV5-1	NA	TRBJ2-1	TGCGCCAGCAGCTTGGCTTTTCCCCACAGCCTCGGGCAGTTCTTC	CASSLAFPHSLGQFF